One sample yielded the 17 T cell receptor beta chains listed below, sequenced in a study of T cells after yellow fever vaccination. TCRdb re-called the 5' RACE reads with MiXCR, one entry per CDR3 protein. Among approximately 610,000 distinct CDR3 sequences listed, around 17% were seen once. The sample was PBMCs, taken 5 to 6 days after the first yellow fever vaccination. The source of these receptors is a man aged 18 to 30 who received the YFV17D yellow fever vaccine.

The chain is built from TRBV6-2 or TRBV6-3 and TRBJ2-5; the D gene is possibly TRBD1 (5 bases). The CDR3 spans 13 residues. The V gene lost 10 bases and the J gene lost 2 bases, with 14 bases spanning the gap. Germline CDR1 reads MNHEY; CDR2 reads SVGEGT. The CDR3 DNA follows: TGTGCCACAGGCAGGGCAGAACAAGAGACCCAGTACTTC. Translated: CATGRAEQETQYF.

CDR3 residues: CASSASGTGGEQYF. As DNA, the CDR3 is TGTGCCAGCAGCGCCTCCGGGACAGGGGGCGAGCAGTACTTC. This sequence joins TRBV5-4 and TRBJ2-7; 11 nucleotides match TRBD1. The germline V gene encodes CDR1 SGHNT and CDR2 YYREEE (reference sequence). V lost 4 bases, J lost 6 bases, and 6 bases stayed unmatched. This CDR3 has 14 residues. The variable domain in full, completed from reference TRBV5-4 and TRBJ2-7, reads ETGVTQSPTHLIKTRGQQVTLRCSSQSGHNTVSWYQQALGQGPQFIFQYYREEENGRGNFPPRFSGLQFPNYSSELNVNALELDDSALYLCASSASGTGGEQYFGPGTRLTVT.

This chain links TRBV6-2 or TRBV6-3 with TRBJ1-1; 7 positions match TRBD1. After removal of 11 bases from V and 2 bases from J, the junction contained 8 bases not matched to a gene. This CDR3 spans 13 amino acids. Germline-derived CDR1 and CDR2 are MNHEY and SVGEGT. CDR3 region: CAHRQGSNTEAFF. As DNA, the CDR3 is TGTGCCCACCGACAGGGCTCTAACACTGAAGCTTTCTTT.

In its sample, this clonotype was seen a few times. This chain's CDR3 is CASSPPPGRRGSYEQYV. The CDR3, as DNA: TGTGCCAGCAGTCCACCCCCAGGGAGGCGTGGGTCCTACGAGCAGTACGTC. The rearrangement joins TRBV6-2 or TRBV6-3 to TRBJ2-7; D may be TRBD2 (6 bases). CDR1 and CDR2 from the germline V gene are MNHEY and SVGEGT. V shed 5 bases and J shed 1 base, with 21 bases lying between them. The CDR3 has 17 residues.

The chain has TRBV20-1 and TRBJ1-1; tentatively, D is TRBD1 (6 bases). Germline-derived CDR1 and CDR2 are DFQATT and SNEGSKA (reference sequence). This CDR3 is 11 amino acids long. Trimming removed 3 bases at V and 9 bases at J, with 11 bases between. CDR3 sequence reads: CSASLGAQAFF. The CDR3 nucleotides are TGCAGTGCTAGTTTGGGGGCCCAAGCTTTCTTT.

The CDR3 DNA sequence: TGCGCCAGCAGCCCGTTGGGCGGAGCCCTCCACAATGAGCAGTTCTTC. Translated, it gives CASSPLGGALHNEQFF. This chain uses TRBV4-3 with TRBJ2-1; D call uncertain. V lost 4 bases to trimming and J lost 5 bases, with 18 bases between them. This CDR3 region has 16 residues. CDR1 LGHNA and CDR2 YSLEER come from the germline V gene.

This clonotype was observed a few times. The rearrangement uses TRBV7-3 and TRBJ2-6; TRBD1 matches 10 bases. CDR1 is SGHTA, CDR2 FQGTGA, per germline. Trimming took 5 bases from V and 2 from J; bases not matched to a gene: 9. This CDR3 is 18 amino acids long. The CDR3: CASSPRQGAGTGANVLTF. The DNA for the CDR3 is TGTGCCAGCAGCCCGCGACAGGGGGCAGGAACTGGGGCCAACGTCCTGACTTTC.

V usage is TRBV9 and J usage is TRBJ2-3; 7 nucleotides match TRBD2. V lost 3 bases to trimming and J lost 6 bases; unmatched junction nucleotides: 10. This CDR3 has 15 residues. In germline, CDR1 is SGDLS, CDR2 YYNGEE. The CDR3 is CASSGFGLVEDTQYF. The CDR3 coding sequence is TGTGCCAGCAGCGGCTTTGGACTAGTCGAGGATACGCAGTATTTT.

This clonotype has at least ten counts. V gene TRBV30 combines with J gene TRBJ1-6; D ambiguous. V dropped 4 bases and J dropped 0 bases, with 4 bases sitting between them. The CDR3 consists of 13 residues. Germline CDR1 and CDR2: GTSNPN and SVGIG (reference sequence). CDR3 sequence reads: CAWTNSYNSPLHF. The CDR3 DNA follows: TGTGCCTGGACAAACTCCTATAATTCACCCCTCCACTTT.

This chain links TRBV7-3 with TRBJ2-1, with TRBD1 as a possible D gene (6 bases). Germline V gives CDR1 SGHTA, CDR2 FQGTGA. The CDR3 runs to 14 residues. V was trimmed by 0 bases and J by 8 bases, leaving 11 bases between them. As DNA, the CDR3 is TGTGCCAGCAGCTTAACCCTCCGGACAGATGAGCAGTTCTTC. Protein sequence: CASSLTLRTDEQFF. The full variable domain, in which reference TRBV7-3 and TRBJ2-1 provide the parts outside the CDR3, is GAGVSQTPSNKVTEKGKYVELRCDPISGHTALYWYRQSLGQGPEFLIYFQGTGAADDSGLPNDRFFAVRPEGSVSTLKIQRTERGDSAVYLCASSLTLRTDEQFFGPGTRLTVL.

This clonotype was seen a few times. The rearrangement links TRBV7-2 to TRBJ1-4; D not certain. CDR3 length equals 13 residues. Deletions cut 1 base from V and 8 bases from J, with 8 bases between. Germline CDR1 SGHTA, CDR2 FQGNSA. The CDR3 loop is CASSLVPEEKLFF. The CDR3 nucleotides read TGTGCCAGCAGCTTAGTCCCAGAAGAAAAACTGTTTTTT. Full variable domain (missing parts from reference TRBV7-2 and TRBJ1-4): GAGVSQSPSNKVTEKGKDVELRCDPISGHTALYWYRQSLGQGLEFLIYFQGNSAPDKSGLPSDRFSAERTGGSVSTLTIQRTQQEDSAVYLCASSLVPEEKLFFGSGTQLSVL.

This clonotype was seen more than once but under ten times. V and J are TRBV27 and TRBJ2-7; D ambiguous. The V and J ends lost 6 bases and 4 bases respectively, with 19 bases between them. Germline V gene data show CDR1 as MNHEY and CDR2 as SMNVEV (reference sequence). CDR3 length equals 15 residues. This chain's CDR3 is CASSPLFPYDYEQYV. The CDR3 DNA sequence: TGTGCCAGCAGCCCTCTTTTCCCGTATGATTACGAGCAGTACGTC.

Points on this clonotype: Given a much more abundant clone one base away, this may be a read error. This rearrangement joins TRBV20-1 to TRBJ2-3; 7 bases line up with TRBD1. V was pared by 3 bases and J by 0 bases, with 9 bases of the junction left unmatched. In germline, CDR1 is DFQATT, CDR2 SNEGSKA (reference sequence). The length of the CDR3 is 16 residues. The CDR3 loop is CSASHRQGLSTDTQYF. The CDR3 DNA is TGCAGTGCTAGTCACAGACAGGGTCTGAGCACAGATACGCAGTATTTT.

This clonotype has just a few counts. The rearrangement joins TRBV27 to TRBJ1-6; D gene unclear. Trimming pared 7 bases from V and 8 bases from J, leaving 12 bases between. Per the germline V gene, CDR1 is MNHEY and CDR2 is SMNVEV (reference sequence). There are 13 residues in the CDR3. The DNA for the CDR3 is TGTGCCAGCATGGGAAAAGGTTATTCACCCCTCCACTTT. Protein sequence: CASMGKGYSPLHF.

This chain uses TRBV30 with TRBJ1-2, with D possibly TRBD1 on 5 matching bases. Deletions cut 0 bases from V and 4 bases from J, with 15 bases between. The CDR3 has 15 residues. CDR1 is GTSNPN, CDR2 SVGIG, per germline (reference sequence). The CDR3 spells CAWSVGVSDPYGYTF. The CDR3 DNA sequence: TGTGCCTGGAGTGTAGGGGTGTCAGATCCCTATGGCTACACCTTC.

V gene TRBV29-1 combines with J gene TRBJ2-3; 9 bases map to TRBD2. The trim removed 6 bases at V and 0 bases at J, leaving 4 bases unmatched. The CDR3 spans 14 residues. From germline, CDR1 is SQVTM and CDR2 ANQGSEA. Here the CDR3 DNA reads TGCAGCGTCGAGCGGGGGGCTAGCACAGATACGCAGTATTTT. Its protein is CSVERGASTDTQYF.

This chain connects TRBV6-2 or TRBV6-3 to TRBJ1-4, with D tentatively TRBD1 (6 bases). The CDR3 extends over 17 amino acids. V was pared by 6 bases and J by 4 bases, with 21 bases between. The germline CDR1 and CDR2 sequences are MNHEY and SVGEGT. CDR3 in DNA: TGTGCCAGCAGCCCAGGACAGCACCTGAGGGTTAATGAAAAACTGTTTTTT. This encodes CASSPGQHLRVNEKLFF.